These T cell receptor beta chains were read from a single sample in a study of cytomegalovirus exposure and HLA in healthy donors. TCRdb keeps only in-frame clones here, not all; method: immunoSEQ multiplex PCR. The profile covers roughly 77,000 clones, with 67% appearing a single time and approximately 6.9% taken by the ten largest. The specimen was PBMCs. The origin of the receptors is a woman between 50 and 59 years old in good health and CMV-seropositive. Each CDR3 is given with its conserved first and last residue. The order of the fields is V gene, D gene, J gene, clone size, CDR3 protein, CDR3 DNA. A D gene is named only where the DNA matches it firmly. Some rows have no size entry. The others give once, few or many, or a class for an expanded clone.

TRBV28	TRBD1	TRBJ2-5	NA	CASSRQGQETQYF	TGTGCCAGCAGTCGACAGGGCCAAGAGACCCAGTACTTC
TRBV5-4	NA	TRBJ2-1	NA	CASSFVGSNEQFF	TGTGCCAGCAGCTTCGTTGGCTCCAATGAGCAGTTCTTC
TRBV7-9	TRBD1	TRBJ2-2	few	CASSQIPDRGPGELFF	TGTGCCAGCAGCCAGATCCCCGACAGGGGGCCCGGGGAGCTGTTTTTT
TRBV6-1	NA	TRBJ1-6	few	CASSEIVPGSYNSPLHF	TGTGCCAGCAGTGAAATCGTGCCGGGATCCTATAATTCACCCCTCCACTTT
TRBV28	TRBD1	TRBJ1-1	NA	CASSYDRVITEAFF	TGTGCCAGCAGTTACGACAGGGTGATTACTGAAGCTTTCTTT
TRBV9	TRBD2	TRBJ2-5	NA	CASSVSGGFETQYF	TGTGCCAGCAGCGTTAGCGGGGGGTTCGAGACCCAGTACTTC
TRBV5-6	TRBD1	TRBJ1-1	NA	CASSPPRGQVEAFF	TGTGCCAGCAGCCCCCCCAGGGGGCAGGTTGAAGCTTTCTTT
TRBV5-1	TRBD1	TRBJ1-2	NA	CASSSGGDGSYGYTF	TGCGCCAGCAGTTCAGGGGGAGATGGATCGTATGGCTACACCTTC
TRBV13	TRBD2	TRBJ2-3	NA	CASSFNRGESDTQYF	TGTGCCAGCAGCTTTAATCGGGGGGAGTCTGATACGCAGTATTTT
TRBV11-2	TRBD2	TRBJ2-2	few	CASSQSGANTGELFF	TGTGCCAGCAGCCAGAGCGGGGCGAACACCGGGGAGCTGTTTTTT
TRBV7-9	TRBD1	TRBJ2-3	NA	CASSLGGQGRSHTQYF	TGTGCCAGCAGCTTAGGGGGACAGGGCCGATCTCATACGCAGTATTTT
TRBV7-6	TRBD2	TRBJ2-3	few	CASSRRASGVTDTQYF	TGTGCCAGCAGCCGTCGGGCTAGCGGGGTCACAGATACGCAGTATTTT
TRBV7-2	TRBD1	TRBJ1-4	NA	CASKSGTGEGKLFF	TGTGCCAGCAAGAGCGGGACAGGGGAAGGAAAACTGTTTTTT
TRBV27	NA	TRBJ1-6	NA	CASSPEVTLPNSPLHF	TGTGCCAGCAGTCCGGAGGTGACTTTGCCAAATTCACCCCTCCACTTT
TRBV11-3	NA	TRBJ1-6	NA	CASSSPGSPLHF	TGTGCCAGCAGCTCCCCGGGTTCACCCCTCCACTTT
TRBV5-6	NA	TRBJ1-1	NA	CASSLAGVTEAFF	TGTGCCAGCAGCTTGGCAGGGGTGACTGAAGCTTTCTTT